The 14 T cell receptor beta chains given below trace back to one sample, sequenced in a study of T cells after yellow fever vaccination. TCRdb re-called the 5' RACE reads through MiXCR, storing one row per CDR3 protein. Of 300,000 to 450,000 distinct CDR3 sequences listed, approximately 8% were seen once; the top ten hold around 17%. The specimen comprised PBMCs, sampled about 41 days after the first yellow fever vaccination. The receptors derive from a man aged 18 to 29 who received the YFV17D yellow fever vaccine.

This sequence joins TRBV7-3 and TRBJ2-1; D is possibly TRBD1 (5 bases). CDR3 length equals 14 residues. CDR1 and CDR2 (germline): SGHTA, FQGTGA. V dropped 5 bases and J dropped 5 bases, with 13 bases sitting between them. The CDR3 is CASSARVGNNEQFF. The CDR3 DNA reads as TGTGCCAGCAGCGCCAGGGTGGGAAACAATGAGCAGTTCTTC.

The rearrangement uses TRBV5-1 and TRBJ1-5; D gene ambiguous. CDR3 length: 14 residues. Trimming shortened V by 0 bases and J by 4 bases, and 8 bases separated the two germline ends. Germline V gives CDR1 SGHRS, CDR2 YFSETQ. DNA for the CDR3: TGCGCCAGCAGCTTGGTTCCGGGTAATCAGCCCCAGCATTTT. This translates into CASSLVPGNQPQHF.

This chain links TRBV29-1 with TRBJ2-5, with TRBD1 matching 8 bases. CDR3 size: 12 residues. The germline V gene encodes CDR1 SQVTM and CDR2 ANQGSEA. With 7 bases clipped from V and 5 bases from J, the junction kept 6 bases outside the gene matches. The CDR3 DNA follows: TGCAGCGCCGCGGACAGGGTGGAGACCCAGTACTTC. It translates to CSAADRVETQYF.

This clonotype showed up just a few times. The V call is TRBV5-1, the J call TRBJ2-3; D is possibly TRBD2 (5 bases). V shed 4 bases and J shed 2 bases, with 11 bases lying between them. CDR1 SGHRS and CDR2 YFSETQ come from the germline V gene. The CDR3 has 14 residues. The CDR3 here is CASSRQDFTDTQYF. In DNA form, the CDR3 reads TGCGCCAGCAGCAGGCAGGACTTCACAGATACGCAGTATTTT.

This clonotype was detected only a few times. The chain uses TRBV6-5 and TRBJ1-6; D is possibly TRBD1 (6 bases). Germline V gene data show CDR1 as MNHEY and CDR2 as SVGAGI. The CDR3 has 17 amino acids. Trimming removed 1 base at V and 1 base at J, with 11 bases between. DNA of the CDR3: TGTGCCAGCAGTTACTTACAGGGAAGGTCCTATAATTCACCCCTCCACTTT. Its protein product is CASSYLQGRSYNSPLHF.

This clonotype showed up just a few times. The chain joins TRBV7-2 to TRBJ2-7; D ambiguous. There are 13 residues in the CDR3. Germline values: CDR1 SGHTA, CDR2 FQGNSA. Trimming cost V 2 bases and J 2 bases, with 7 bases left between them. This CDR3 is CASSLSVAYEQYF. The CDR3 DNA sequence: TGTGCCAGCAGCTTAAGCGTTGCCTACGAGCAGTACTTC. Drawing the rest from reference TRBV7-2 and TRBJ2-7, the complete variable domain is GAGVSQSPSNKVTEKGKDVELRCDPISGHTALYWYRQSLGQGLEFLIYFQGNSAPDKSGLPSDRFSAERTGGSVSTLTIQRTQQEDSAVYLCASSLSVAYEQYFGPGTRLTVT.

This clonotype was counted a few times. The chain couples TRBV7-9 to TRBJ1-1, with a possible D match to TRBD1 (5 bases). Germline V lookup: CDR1 SEHNR, CDR2 FQNEAQ (reference sequence). Trimming removed 8 bases at V and 5 bases at J, with 6 bases between. The CDR3 is 10 amino acids. CDR3 amino acids: CASGGTEAFF. In DNA form, the CDR3 reads TGTGCCAGCGGGGGGACTGAAGCTTTCTTT.

The J gene is TRBJ1-1, the V gene TRBV11-1; D is ambiguous. The CDR3 length is 16 residues. The V gene lost 4 bases and the J gene lost 6 bases, with 21 bases spanning the gap. In germline, CDR1 is SGHAT, CDR2 FQDESV (reference sequence). In DNA form, the CDR3 reads TGTGCCAGCAGCTCCGCCGTCCCTAGAGCAGCCGCTGAAGCTTTCTTT. This encodes CASSSAVPRAAAEAFF.

V usage is TRBV11-2 and J usage is TRBJ2-7; the D is unclear. Trimming took 6 bases from V and 5 from J, leaving 11 bases between them. There are 12 residues in the CDR3. Germline V gene lookup returns CDR1 SGHAT and CDR2 FQNNGV. CDR3 in amino acids: CASSLTLHEQYF. DNA for the CDR3: TGTGCCAGCAGTCTCACGCTACACGAGCAGTACTTC.

The table lists this clonotype with many counts. J is TRBJ1-1 and V is TRBV4-1; D not certain. The V and J ends lost 2 bases and 0 bases respectively, with 7 bases between them. This CDR3 region has 14 residues. CDR1 and CDR2 (germline): MGHRA, YSYEKL. The CDR3 region is CASSQWSLNTEAFF. CDR3 sequence (DNA): TGCGCCAGCAGCCAATGGAGCCTGAACACTGAAGCTTTCTTT.

This chain joins TRBV12-3 or TRBV12-4 and TRBJ2-3; D remains unclear. The CDR3 loop spans 14 amino acids. Deletions cut 1 base from V and 2 bases from J, with 7 bases between. CDR3 protein: CASSLEVYTDTQYF. In nucleotides, the CDR3 is TGTGCCAGCAGTTTAGAAGTCTACACAGATACGCAGTATTTT.

The table lists this clonotype with a few counts. The chain combines TRBV5-1 with TRBJ2-7, with TRBD1 matching over 8 bases. Germline CDR1 reads SGHRS; CDR2 reads YFSETQ. CDR3 length: 16 amino acids. Trimming at V came to 0 bases and at J to 3 bases, leaving 8 bases not matched to a gene. As DNA, the CDR3 is TGCGCCAGCAGCTTGGCCGAGCCAGGGGGCCTCTACGAGCAGTACTTC. Amino acid sequence: CASSLAEPGGLYEQYF.

The gene calls are TRBV4-2 and TRBJ2-1; no reliable D call. Germline V gene sequence: CDR1 LGHNA, CDR2 YNFKEQ. V was clipped by 1 base and J by 10 bases, with 11 bases between them. The CDR3 contains 13 residues. In DNA form, the CDR3 reads TGTGCCAGCAGCCAAGGAACACTTGGAGAGCAGTTCTTC. This sequence encodes CASSQGTLGEQFF.

This clonotype was counted a few times. The V gene is TRBV4-1, the J gene TRBJ2-3, with 12 bases lining up with TRBD2. Germline V CDR1 and CDR2: MGHRA, YSYEKL. The CDR3 length is 19 residues. The V gene end was trimmed by 3 bases and the J gene end by 0 bases; junction bases not matched to a gene: 10. CDR3 region: CASSQILAGGPLSTDTQYF. The CDR3 coding sequence is TGCGCCAGCAGCCAGATCCTAGCGGGGGGGCCCCTTAGCACAGATACGCAGTATTTT.